One and the same sample provided the 2 T cell receptor beta chains below, sequenced in a study of a mutant IDH1 vaccine in newly diagnosed glioma. These receptors lack a known antigen. Time point here: week 5, during vaccination. All doses held 300 ug of mutant IDH1 20-mer peptide, with topical imiquimod. Repertoires were generated with immunoSEQ multiplex PCR, while TCRdb's copy carries only in-frame clones and drops some. The sample has over 25,000 clones; about 90% are singletons. Sample: peripheral blood mononuclear cells (PBMCs), taken from a glioma patient whose treatment included an IDH1 peptide vaccine. The receptors were gathered from a middle-aged woman with glioma. Some clones in this sample may be carry-over from other donors' samples.

The chain joins TRBV25-1 to TRBJ1-4; no clear D. The CDR3 contains 13 residues. Germline CDR1 reads MGHDK; CDR2 reads SYGVNS. V lost 0 bases to trimming and J lost 7 bases, with 6 bases between them. The CDR3 coding sequence is TGTGCCAGCAGTGAATATATCAGTGAAAAACTGTTTTTT. Translation gives CASSEYISEKLFF.

The gene calls are TRBV4-3 and TRBJ2-5; weak D call: TRBD2 (6 bases). The CDR3 runs 18 residues. The germline V and J ends were trimmed by 1 base and 5 bases, with 23 bases remaining between them. Germline CDR1 and CDR2: LGHNA and YSLEER. The CDR3 here is CASSQGAMDYPAGETQYF. The CDR3 nucleotides read TGCGCCAGCAGCCAAGGGGCCATGGACTATCCCGCCGGGGAGACCCAGTACTTC.